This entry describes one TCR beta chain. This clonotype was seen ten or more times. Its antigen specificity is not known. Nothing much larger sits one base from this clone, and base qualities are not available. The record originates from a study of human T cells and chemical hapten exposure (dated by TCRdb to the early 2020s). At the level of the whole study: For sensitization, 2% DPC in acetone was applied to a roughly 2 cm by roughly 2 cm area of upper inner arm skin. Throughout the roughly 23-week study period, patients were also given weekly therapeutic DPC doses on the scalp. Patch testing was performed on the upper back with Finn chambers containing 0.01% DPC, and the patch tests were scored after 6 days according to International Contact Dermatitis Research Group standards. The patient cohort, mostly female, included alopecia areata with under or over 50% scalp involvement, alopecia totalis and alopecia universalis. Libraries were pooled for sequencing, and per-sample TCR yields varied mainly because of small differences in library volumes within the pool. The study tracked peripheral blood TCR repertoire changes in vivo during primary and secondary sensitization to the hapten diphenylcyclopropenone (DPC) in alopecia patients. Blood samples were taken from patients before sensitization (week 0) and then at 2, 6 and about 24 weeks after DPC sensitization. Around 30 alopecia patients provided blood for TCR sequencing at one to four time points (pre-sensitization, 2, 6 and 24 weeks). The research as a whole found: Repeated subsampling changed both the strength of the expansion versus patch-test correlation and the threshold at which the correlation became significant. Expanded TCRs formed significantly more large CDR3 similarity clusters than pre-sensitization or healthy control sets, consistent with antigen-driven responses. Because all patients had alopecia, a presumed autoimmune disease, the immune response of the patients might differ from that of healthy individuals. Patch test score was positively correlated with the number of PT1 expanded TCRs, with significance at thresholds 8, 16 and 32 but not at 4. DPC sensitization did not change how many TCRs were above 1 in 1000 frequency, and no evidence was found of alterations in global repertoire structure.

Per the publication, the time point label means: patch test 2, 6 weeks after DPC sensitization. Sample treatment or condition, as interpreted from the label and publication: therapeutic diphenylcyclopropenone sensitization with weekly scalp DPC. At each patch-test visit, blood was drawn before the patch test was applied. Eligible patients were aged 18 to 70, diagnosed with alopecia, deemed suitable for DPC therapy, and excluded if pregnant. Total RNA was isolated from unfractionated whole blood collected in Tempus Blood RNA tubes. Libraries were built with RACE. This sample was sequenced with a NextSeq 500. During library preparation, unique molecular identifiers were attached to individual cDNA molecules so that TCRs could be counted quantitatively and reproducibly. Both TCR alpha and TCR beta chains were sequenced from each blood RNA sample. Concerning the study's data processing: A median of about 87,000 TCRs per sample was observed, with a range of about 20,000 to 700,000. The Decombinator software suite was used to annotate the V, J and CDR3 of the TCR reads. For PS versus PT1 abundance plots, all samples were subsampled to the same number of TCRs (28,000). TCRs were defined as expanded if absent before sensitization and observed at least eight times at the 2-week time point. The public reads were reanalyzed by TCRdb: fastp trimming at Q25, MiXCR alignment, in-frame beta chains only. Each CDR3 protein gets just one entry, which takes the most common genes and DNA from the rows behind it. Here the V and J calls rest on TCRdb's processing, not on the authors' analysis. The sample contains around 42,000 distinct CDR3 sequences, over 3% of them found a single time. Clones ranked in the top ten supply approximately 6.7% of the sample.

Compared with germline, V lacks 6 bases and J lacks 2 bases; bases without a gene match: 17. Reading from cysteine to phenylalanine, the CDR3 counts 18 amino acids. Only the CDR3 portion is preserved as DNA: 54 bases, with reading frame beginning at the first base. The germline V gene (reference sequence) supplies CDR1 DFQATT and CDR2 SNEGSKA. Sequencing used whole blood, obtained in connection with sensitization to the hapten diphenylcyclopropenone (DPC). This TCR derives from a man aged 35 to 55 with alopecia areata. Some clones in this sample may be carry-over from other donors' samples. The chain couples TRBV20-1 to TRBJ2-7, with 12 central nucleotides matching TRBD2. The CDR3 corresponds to CSAQSLAGGGLFPYEQYF. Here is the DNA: TGCAGTGCGCAATCACTAGCGGGAGGAGGGTTGTTCCCCTACGAGCAGTACTTC.